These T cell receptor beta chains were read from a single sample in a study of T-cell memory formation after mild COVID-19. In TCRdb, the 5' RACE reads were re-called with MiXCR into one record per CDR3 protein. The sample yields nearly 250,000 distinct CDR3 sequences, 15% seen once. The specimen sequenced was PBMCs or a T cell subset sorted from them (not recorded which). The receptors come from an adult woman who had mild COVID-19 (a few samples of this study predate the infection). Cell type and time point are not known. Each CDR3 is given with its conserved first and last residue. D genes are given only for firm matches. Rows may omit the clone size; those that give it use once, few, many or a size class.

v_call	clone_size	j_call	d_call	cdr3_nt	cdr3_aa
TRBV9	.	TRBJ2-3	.	TGTGCCAGCAGCGTAGAGGCGGGGATTAGCACAGATACGCAGTATTTT	CASSVEAGISTDTQYF
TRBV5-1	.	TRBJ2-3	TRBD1	TGCGCCAGCAGCTGGGGTGACAGGGTTACAGATACGCAGTATTTT	CASSWGDRVTDTQYF
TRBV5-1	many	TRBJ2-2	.	TGCGCCAGCAGCTTGAATTGGGGAACCGGGGAGCTGTTTTTT	CASSLNWGTGELFF
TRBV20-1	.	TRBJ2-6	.	TGCAGTGCTAGACAAGGGAGCTCTGGGGCCAACGTCCTGACTTTC	CSARQGSSGANVLTF
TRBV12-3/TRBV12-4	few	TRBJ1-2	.	TGTGCCAGCAGATCCCTGTCGGTGGGGGGCAGTGGCTACACCTTC	CASRSLSVGGSGYTF
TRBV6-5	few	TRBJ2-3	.	TGTGCCAGCCAGCTCCGGAGGGCCACAGATACGCAGTATTTT	CASQLRRATDTQYF
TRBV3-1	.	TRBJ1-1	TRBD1	TGTGCCAGCAGCCGGACAGGGAAGGCTGAAGCTTTCTTT	CASSRTGKAEAFF
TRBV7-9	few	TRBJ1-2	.	TGTGCCAGCAGCATATCGGACCGGGGGGGAGGCTACACCTTC	CASSISDRGGGYTF
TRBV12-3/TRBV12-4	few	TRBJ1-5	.	TGTGCCAGCAGCCGGGCCCCCGCGGGGCAGCCCCAGCATTTT	CASSRAPAGQPQHF
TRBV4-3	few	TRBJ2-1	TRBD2	TGCGCCAGCAGCCCTGGGCTAGCGGGTTTCAGTGAGCAGTTCTTC	CASSPGLAGFSEQFF
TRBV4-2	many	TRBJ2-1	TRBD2	TGTGCCAGCAGCCAAGAGGGGACTAGCGGGAGTAATGAGCAGTTCTTC	CASSQEGTSGSNEQFF
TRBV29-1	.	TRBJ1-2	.	TGCAGCGTTGCGGGCACTCCGGGAGATGGCTACACCTTC	CSVAGTPGDGYTF
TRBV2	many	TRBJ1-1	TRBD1	TGTGCCAGCAGTGCGCAGGGACAGGTTGGGGAAGCTTTCTTT	CASSAQGQVGEAFF
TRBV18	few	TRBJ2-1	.	TGTGCCAGCTCACAAGGGATCGCCTACAATGAGCAGTTCTTC	CASSQGIAYNEQFF
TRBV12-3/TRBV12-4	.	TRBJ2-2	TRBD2	TGTGCCAGCAGTTTAGGTCCATCGGGAGGGACCGGGGAGCTGTTTTTT	CASSLGPSGGTGELFF
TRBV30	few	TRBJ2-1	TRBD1	TGTGCCTGGACCCGGGACAGGGTTAAGGGTGAGCAGTTCTTC	CAWTRDRVKGEQFF
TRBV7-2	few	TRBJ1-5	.	TGTGCCAGCAGCTTAAGCCAGGCGAATCAGCCCCAGCATTTT	CASSLSQANQPQHF
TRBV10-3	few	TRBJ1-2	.	TGTGCCATCAGTGAGTCTTCAGGACAGTATGGCTACACCTTC	CAISESSGQYGYTF
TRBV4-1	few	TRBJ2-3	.	TGCGCCAGCAGCCAAGATAGGAACACAGATACGCAGTATTTT	CASSQDRNTDTQYF
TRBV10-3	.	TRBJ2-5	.	TGTGCCATCAGTGAGTCGACGGGGAGTGGGGAGACCCAGTACTTC	CAISESTGSGETQYF